This T cell receptor beta chain stems from a study of cytotoxic CD8 clonotypes in ibrutinib-treated CLL. The method was immunoSEQ multiplex PCR; TCRdb's version includes in-frame clones alone and lacks a portion of them. Of about 15,000 clones detected, about 61% appear once; the ten largest clones hold 10% to 15%. The CDR3 is made up of 14 amino acids. Trimming took off 4 bases at V and 10 bases at J, with 18 bases between the two ends. The V gene's germline CDR1 is SGHNT and CDR2 YYREEE (reference sequence). This TCR came from a human donor with chronic lymphocytic leukemia. The chain couples TRBV5-4 to TRBJ1-5; D is unresolved. The input for sequencing was PBMCs, taken before ibrutinib treatment. CDR3 sequence: CASSQELSVGPQHF. DNA for the CDR3: TGTGCCAGCAGCCAAGAACTCTCGGTGGGACCCCAGCATTTT.